One and the same sample provided the 17 T cell receptor beta chains below, sequenced in a study of blood T cell repertoires in COVID-19. Here immunoSEQ multiplex PCR was the method, and the copy in TCRdb shows in-frame clones only, minus some. The sample includes some 200,000 clones, about 90% of them seen just once. Sequencing was carried out using peripheral blood. All receptors come from a man aged 25 to 40 with acute or convalescent COVID-19.

The rearrangement joins TRBV28 to TRBJ2-5, with D possibly being TRBD1 (5 bases). The CDR3 covers 14 residues. V lost 2 bases and J 5 bases, leaving 12 bases between the germline ends. Looked up from germline, CDR1 is MDHEN and CDR2 is SYDVKM. CDR3 in DNA: TGTGCCAGCAGTTTAATCTCAGGGTGGGAGACCCAGTACTTC. Its protein product is CASSLISGWETQYF.

The chain links TRBV30 to TRBJ2-5; the D gene is possibly TRBD1 (6 bases). The CDR3 runs to 12 residues. Trimming removed 0 bases from V and 4 bases from J, with 6 bases in between. Germline loops: CDR1 GTSNPN, CDR2 SVGIG (reference sequence). The CDR3 coding sequence is TGTGCCTGGAGTGTGACAGGAGAGACCCAGTACTTC. Amino acids: CAWSVTGETQYF.

This rearrangement joins TRBV28 to TRBJ2-7; TRBD2 aligns across 10 bases. CDR3 length equals 15 residues. Germline V gives CDR1 MDHEN, CDR2 SYDVKM. V was pared by 4 bases and J by 3 bases, with 6 bases of the junction left unmatched. In DNA form, the CDR3 reads TGTGCCAGCAGTTCACTAGCGGGGTTTATCTACGAGCAGTACTTC. Its protein product is CASSSLAGFIYEQYF.

The genes are TRBV4-1 and TRBJ1-6; perhaps TRBD1 as D (5 bases). Germline CDR1 reads MGHRA; CDR2 reads YSYEKL. This CDR3 is built from 17 residues. Trimming took off 1 base at V and 6 bases at J, with 16 bases between the two ends. The CDR3 here is CASSQVHPRQGNSPLHF. For the CDR3, the DNA is TGCGCCAGCAGCCAAGTCCATCCGCGGCAGGGTAATTCACCCCTCCACTTT.

The rearrangement uses TRBV24-1 and TRBJ1-2; D may be TRBD1 (6 bases). The germline CDR1 and CDR2 sequences are KGHDR and SFDVKD. With 5 bases removed from V and 3 bases from J, the gap between germline ends came to 9 bases. This CDR3 contains 13 residues. CDR3 nucleotides: TGTGCCACCAGTGCCCGGACAGACTATGGCTACACCTTC. This sequence encodes CATSARTDYGYTF.

Only one count was recorded for this clone. V and J are TRBV4-1 and TRBJ2-7, with TRBD1 identical over 9 bases. V dropped 3 bases and J dropped 5; count of bases not matched to a gene: 2. The CDR3 consists of 13 residues. Germline CDR1 MGHRA, CDR2 YSYEKL. CDR3 coding DNA: TGCGCCAGCAGCCAGGACAGGGGCCACGAGCAGTACTTC. Translation: CASSQDRGHEQYF.

The chain uses TRBV5-6 and TRBJ2-1; TRBD2 is a possible D gene (5 bases). There are 15 residues in the CDR3. Germline CDR1 and CDR2: SGHDT and YYEEEE. The V end was cut by 2 bases, the J end by 4 bases, with 13 bases between. The CDR3 is CASSLDPGIYNEQFF. As DNA, the CDR3 is TGTGCCAGCAGCTTAGACCCGGGAATTTACAATGAGCAGTTCTTC.

The genes are TRBV9 and TRBJ2-6; TRBD2 is a possible D gene (6 bases). The CDR3 has 16 residues. V shed 3 bases and J shed 0 bases, with 10 bases lying between them. Germline-derived CDR1 and CDR2 are SGDLS and YYNGEE. The CDR3 DNA sequence: TGTGCCAGCAGCGCTGGGGGGTACTCTGGGGCCAACGTCCTGACTTTC. Residues: CASSAGGYSGANVLTF.

The chain carries TRBV30 and TRBJ1-6; 7 nucleotides agree with TRBD1. The CDR3 runs 13 residues. V shed 6 bases, J shed 6 bases, and the junction held 5 bases outside the gene matches. The V gene's germline CDR1 is GTSNPN and CDR2 SVGIG (reference sequence). CDR3 loop: CACASGGNSPLHF. CDR3 DNA sequence: TGTGCCTGCGCCTCAGGGGGTAATTCACCCCTCCACTTT.

The chain recombines TRBV9 with TRBJ2-7; 8 positions match TRBD1. The length of the CDR3 is 14 residues. Germline V gene sequence: CDR1 SGDLS, CDR2 YYNGEE. Losses at the gene ends were 4 bases for V and 2 bases for J; bases not matched to a gene: 5. The CDR3 is CASSPGQGPYEQYF. The CDR3 coding sequence is TGTGCCAGCAGCCCCGGACAGGGTCCCTACGAGCAGTACTTC.

The CDR3 DNA follows: TGTGCCGCTCATAGACGGAGCGAAGCTAACTATGGCTACACCTTC. Protein: CAAHRRSEANYGYTF. This chain connects TRBV19 to TRBJ1-2; D uncertain. The V and J ends lost 11 bases and 0 bases respectively, with 19 bases between them. The CDR3 extends over 15 amino acids. CDR1 is LNHDA, CDR2 SQIVND, per germline (reference sequence).

The rearrangement links TRBV5-1 to TRBJ1-4, with 7 bases matching TRBD1. Germline CDR1 is SGHRS and CDR2 is YFSETQ. The CDR3 loop spans 14 amino acids. The junction had 1 base not matched to a gene; V was cut back by 0 bases and J by 5 bases. The CDR3 sequence: CASSLGDRNEKLFF. CDR3 sequence (DNA): TGCGCCAGCAGCTTGGGGGACAGAAATGAAAAACTGTTTTTT.

The gene calls are TRBV6-5 and TRBJ1-6; no firm D call. The V and J ends lost 7 bases and 9 bases respectively, with 13 bases between them. The CDR3 has 13 residues. Germline V gene lookup returns CDR1 MNHEY and CDR2 SVGAGI. CDR3 coding DNA: TGTGCCAGCAAAGGTCAGGAAGTTTCACCCCTCCACTTT. It translates to CASKGQEVSPLHF.

The chain has TRBV15 and TRBJ2-5; 8 bases line up with TRBD1. This CDR3 is 17 amino acids long. The V gene end was trimmed by 0 bases and the J gene end by 3 bases; junction bases not matched to a gene: 9. CDR1 is LNHNV and CDR2 is YYDKDF in the germline V gene (reference sequence). The CDR3 DNA is TGTGCCACCAGCAGAGATAAAGGGACAGGAATTAAAGAGACCCAGTACTTC. This codes for CATSRDKGTGIKETQYF. The full variable domain, its missing parts supplied by reference TRBV15 and TRBJ2-5, is DAMVIQNPRYQVTQFGKPVTLSCSQTLNHNVMYWYQQKSSQAPKLLFHYYDKDFNNEADTPDNFQSRRPNTSFCFLDIRSPGLGDTAMYLCATSRDKGTGIKETQYFGPGTRLLVL.

The chain is built from TRBV19 and TRBJ1-2; D remains unclear. Germline CDR1 and CDR2: LNHDA and SQIVND (reference sequence). The CDR3 has 11 residues. The ends were cut back, 1 base at V and 10 bases at J, with 7 bases in the middle. The CDR3 loop is CASSIGRVYTF. The CDR3 nucleotides are TGTGCCAGTAGTATAGGGCGGGTCTACACCTTC.

This chain links TRBV7-2 with TRBJ1-2; possibly TRBD1 for D (5 bases). This CDR3 is built from 14 residues. Germline V gives CDR1 SGHTA, CDR2 FQGNSA. Trimming took 0 bases from V and 6 from J, leaving 11 bases between them. CDR3 in amino acids: CASSLAAGWDGYTF. The CDR3 DNA follows: TGTGCCAGCAGCTTAGCGGCAGGGTGGGATGGCTACACCTTC.

The chain is built from TRBV7-3 and TRBJ2-6; a possible D gene is TRBD1 (6 bases). The CDR3 has 17 residues. V gave up 5 bases and J gave up 0 bases, with 14 bases separating them. Germline CDR1 and CDR2: SGHTA and FQGTGA. CDR3 loop: CASSPVDSPSGANVLTF. CDR3 bases: TGTGCCAGCAGCCCGGTGGACAGCCCCTCTGGGGCCAACGTCCTGACTTTC.